This TCR beta chain was captured by sequencing in a study of T cells in Graves' hyperthyroidism and ophthalmopathy. This clonotype was detected many times. Its matching antigen is unknown. V shed 2 bases and J shed 2 bases, with 10 bases lying between them. The CDR3 has 15 residues. Recently diagnosed hyperthyroidism of less than 2 months' duration affected patients aged 18 to 65. The blood was taken when hyperthyroidism was first diagnosed, before any ophthalmopathy symptoms showed up. Overall study findings and caveats: Most clonotypes expanded in thyroid above 0.001 were likewise present in blood.

Using RNA transcripts as the source, TCR beta CDR3 regions were amplified. Carried out on the TCR CDR3, a first-round RT-PCR used the HTBI primer set. TCRdb redid the calling of the multiplex PCR reads with MiXCR, one entry per CDR3 protein. The sample includes about 160,000 distinct CDR3 sequences, less than 10% of them seen just once. The sequencing input was blood. The TCR comes from a woman aged 18-29 years with Graves' hyperthyroidism that later progressed to Graves' ophthalmopathy. The chain uses TRBV12-3 or TRBV12-4 and TRBJ2-1; D perhaps matches TRBD1 (6 bases). The CDR3 reads CASSLRAGAYNEQFF. Here the CDR3 DNA reads TGTGCCAGCAGTTTAAGGGCAGGGGCCTACAATGAGCAGTTCTTC.